The 23 T cell receptor beta chains given below trace back to one sample, sequenced in a study of lymphopenia after photon versus proton radiotherapy. The repertoire was sequenced with immunoSEQ multiplex PCR; TCRdb's copy has only in-frame clones and lacks some. Of about 160,000 clones listed, 70% to 90% were seen once; the top ten hold around 4.6%. Sequencing was performed on peripheral blood, taken from a patient treated with photon-based radiotherapy. Every receptor here comes from a man aged 45-60 years with gastric cancer.

The chain links TRBV11-2 to TRBJ2-3; weak D call: TRBD2 (5 bases). This CDR3 spans 14 amino acids. CDR1 is SGHAT, CDR2 FQNNGV, per germline. V was trimmed by 1 base and J by 4 bases, leaving 9 bases between them. CDR3 bases: TGTGCCAGCAGCTTAGCGGGATTGGCAGATACGCAGTATTTT. Protein: CASSLAGLADTQYF.

This clone was observed once. The J gene is TRBJ2-5, the V gene TRBV5-4; 8 bases align to TRBD1. After removal of 4 bases from V and 3 bases from J, the junction contained 5 bases not matched to a gene. The germline V gene encodes CDR1 SGHNT and CDR2 YYREEE (reference sequence). The CDR3 length is 14 residues. CDR3 sequence: CASSPGQVKETQYF. The DNA of the CDR3 is TGTGCCAGCAGCCCGGGACAGGTAAAAGAGACCCAGTACTTC.

J is TRBJ1-1 and V is TRBV28; D is unclear. This CDR3 spans 14 amino acids. The germline CDR1 and CDR2 sequences are MDHEN and SYDVKM. The germline V and J ends were trimmed by 1 base and 3 bases, with 9 bases remaining between them. The CDR3 bases are TGTGCCAGCAGTTTATCCGATACATACACTGAAGCTTTCTTT. Translating gives CASSLSDTYTEAFF.

The gene calls are TRBV4-3 and TRBJ2-3, with TRBD2 identical over 14 bases. The ends lost 4 bases at V and 6 bases at J; junction bases unmatched: 3. CDR3 length: 15 residues. Per germline, CDR1 LGHNA and CDR2 YSLEER. The CDR3 spells CASSRGLAGVDTQYF. CDR3 nucleotides: TGCGCCAGCAGCCGGGGACTAGCGGGAGTTGATACGCAGTATTTT.

The V and J genes are TRBV4-2 and TRBJ2-3, with D hard to call. Germline assignment: CDR1 LGHNA and CDR2 YNFKEQ. The CDR3 is 13 residues long. Trimming shortened V by 2 bases and J by 2 bases, and 5 bases separated the two germline ends. The CDR3 region is CASSQTDTDTQYF. CDR3 DNA sequence: TGTGCCAGCAGCCAAACGGACACAGATACGCAGTATTTT.

The table lists this clone with a few counts. CDR3 region: CAGGLAGRGAQYF. The DNA for the CDR3 is TGTGCCGGAGGACTAGCGGGGAGGGGGGCCCAGTACTTC. The chain links TRBV6-1 to TRBJ2-5, with 12 bases fitting TRBD2. The germline V gene encodes CDR1 MNHNS and CDR2 SASEGT. This CDR3 has 13 amino acids. The V gene end was trimmed by 11 bases and the J gene end by 9 bases; junction bases not matched to a gene: 10.

There are many counts of this clone. This chain connects TRBV27 to TRBJ2-7, with D possibly being TRBD1 (6 bases). Germline V CDR1 and CDR2: MNHEY, SMNVEV (reference sequence). This CDR3 contains 13 residues. V was clipped by 5 bases and J by 1 base, with 9 bases between them. In nucleotides, the CDR3 is TGTGCCAGCAGTGCGGACAGATCCTACGAGCAGTACTTC. Translated, it gives CASSADRSYEQYF.

The genes are TRBV4-3 and TRBJ2-2; 7 bases are shared with TRBD1. Germline CDR1 is LGHNA and CDR2 is YSLEER. The CDR3 extends over 16 amino acids. V trimming: 0 bases; J trimming: 4 bases; junction bases outside the gene matches: 5. CDR3 in DNA: TGCGCCAGCAGCCAAGAAGAGGGGGCGAGCACCGGGGAGCTGTTTTTT. This gives the protein CASSQEEGASTGELFF.

The chain has TRBV19 and TRBJ1-5; 8 bases are a match to TRBD1. The J segment lost 2 bases and the V segment lost 8 bases, leaving 8 bases of the junction unmatched. Germline V gene data show CDR1 as LNHDA and CDR2 as SQIVND (reference sequence). The CDR3 loop spans 15 amino acids. The DNA of the CDR3 is TGTGCCAGTGCAGGGGGCGCGGGAGGCAATCAGCCCCAGCATTTT. This codes for CASAGGAGGNQPQHF.

The J gene is TRBJ2-7, the V gene TRBV25-1; TRBD1 is a possible D gene (6 bases). Between the trimmed V and J ends, which lost 1 base and 0 bases, there was a span of 10 bases. CDR3 length: 15 amino acids. Looked up from germline, CDR1 is MGHDK and CDR2 is SYGVNS. CDR3: CASSEWGQSSYEQYF. CDR3 sequence (DNA): TGTGCCAGCAGTGAATGGGGACAAAGCTCCTACGAGCAGTACTTC.

V is TRBV18 and J is TRBJ2-7, with 7 bases aligning to TRBD1. The CDR3 runs to 15 residues. Germline lookup yields CDR1 KGHSH and CDR2 LQKENI. J gave up 2 bases and V 6 bases, and 10 bases lay outside the gene matches. CDR3 sequence (DNA): TGTGCCAGCTCGGCTAGCCATGGGACAGCCTACGAGCAGTACTTC. Translation: CASSASHGTAYEQYF.

J is TRBJ2-2 and V is TRBV7-3, with 9 nucleotides matching TRBD1. The CDR3 is made up of 16 amino acids. J lost 4 bases, V lost 4 bases, and 7 bases had no gene match. CDR1 and CDR2 from the germline V gene are SGHTA and FQGTGA. The CDR3 DNA sequence: TGTGCCAGCAGCTCTTGGACAGGGGTGGCCACCGGGGAGCTGTTTTTT. This codes for CASSSWTGVATGELFF. Complete variable domain (other parts from reference TRBV7-3 and TRBJ2-2): GAGVSQTPSNKVTEKGKYVELRCDPISGHTALYWYRQSLGQGPEFLIYFQGTGAADDSGLPNDRFFAVRPEGSVSTLKIQRTERGDSAVYLCASSSWTGVATGELFFGEGSRLTVL.

The chain combines TRBV28 with TRBJ2-7, with 8 bases lining up with TRBD1. CDR3 length: 14 residues. CDR1 is MDHEN and CDR2 is SYDVKM in the germline V gene. J lost 5 bases, V lost 3 bases, and 6 bases had no gene match. CDR3 protein: CASSFRGPPHEQYF. CDR3 nucleotide sequence: TGTGCCAGCAGTTTCAGGGGGCCTCCACACGAGCAGTACTTC.

V gene TRBV6-1 combines with J gene TRBJ2-7; D uncertain. The germline CDR1 and CDR2 sequences are MNHNS and SASEGT. CDR3 length: 12 residues. V lost 3 bases and J 7 bases, leaving 10 bases between the germline ends. CDR3 nucleotides: TGTGCCAGCAGTGAGTGGGTCCAAGAGCAGTACTTC. It specifies CASSEWVQEQYF.

The chain has TRBV25-1 and TRBJ1-4, with no clear D. Deletions cut 4 bases from V and 3 bases from J, with 12 bases between. The CDR3 extends over 15 amino acids. The germline gives CDR1 MGHDK, CDR2 SYGVNS. In nucleotides, the CDR3 is TGTGCCAGCAGTGGCCTAAGGGCTGCTAATGAAAAACTGTTTTTT. This translates into CASSGLRAANEKLFF.

This chain links TRBV30 with TRBJ1-6, with D hard to call. The CDR3 has 14 residues. Germline lookup yields CDR1 GTSNPN and CDR2 SVGIG (reference sequence). V lost 3 bases, J lost 7 bases, and 13 bases lay in between. The chain's CDR3 is CAWSPWALNSPLHF. The CDR3 DNA follows: TGTGCCTGGAGCCCTTGGGCGTTGAATTCACCCCTCCACTTT.

The chain couples TRBV6-5 to TRBJ1-1, with D hard to call. CDR3 length equals 15 residues. CDR1 is MNHEY, CDR2 SVGAGI, per germline. V lost 6 bases and J 0 bases, leaving 14 bases between the germline ends. The CDR3 here is CASSSRRTMNTEAFF. The CDR3 nucleotides are TGTGCCAGCAGCAGTAGACGGACTATGAACACTGAAGCTTTCTTT.

This clone was found once. The V and J genes are TRBV11-3 and TRBJ2-5; 9 bases agree with TRBD1. From germline, CDR1 is SGHNT and CDR2 YENEEA. The CDR3 length is 14 residues. V lost 5 bases to trimming and J lost 3 bases; unmatched junction nucleotides: 4. The CDR3 DNA reads TGTGCCAGCAGCCGAGACAGGGGGGAAGAGACCCAGTACTTC. Its protein is CASSRDRGEETQYF. The whole variable domain, remainder taken from reference TRBV11-3 and TRBJ2-5, is EAGVVQSPRYKIIEKKQPVAFWCNPISGHNTLYWYLQNLGQGPELLIRYENEEAVDDSQLPKDRFSAERLKGVDSTLKIQPAELGDSAVYLCASSRDRGEETQYFGPGTRLLVL.

This chain links TRBV28 with TRBJ1-4; TRBD1 matches at 7 bases. V gave up 3 bases and J gave up 4 bases; unmatched junction bases: 5. Germline V gene lookup returns CDR1 MDHEN and CDR2 SYDVKM. The CDR3 contains 15 residues. CDR3 in amino acids: CASSFKGGSNEKLFF. For the CDR3, the DNA is TGTGCCAGCAGTTTTAAAGGGGGCAGTAATGAAAAACTGTTTTTT. The full variable domain, with the rest looked up from reference TRBV28 and TRBJ1-4, is DVKVTQSSRYLVKRTGEKVFLECVQDMDHENMFWYRQDPGLGLRLIYFSYDVKMKEKGDIPEGYSVSREKKERFSLILESASTNQTSMYLCASSFKGGSNEKLFFGSGTQLSVL.

The chain recombines TRBV29-1 with TRBJ1-3; D is unclear. Trimming stripped 5 bases from V and 4 bases from J, with 9 bases between. This CDR3 contains 12 residues. Germline CDR1 and CDR2: SQVTM and ANQGSEA. The DNA of the CDR3 is TGCAGCGTTTGGACGGACGGAAACACCATATATTTT. Translation: CSVWTDGNTIYF.

This clone was seen just once. This chain connects TRBV5-4 to TRBJ1-2; no clear D. The ends were cut back, 5 bases at V and 8 bases at J, with 13 bases in the middle. Germline V gene sequence: CDR1 SGHNT, CDR2 YYREEE (reference sequence). The CDR3 length is 12 residues. DNA of the CDR3: TGTGCCAGCAGAAAGGAGGGTGGCGGCTACACCTTC. Its protein is CASRKEGGGYTF.

The chain has TRBV19 and TRBJ2-3, with D possibly matching TRBD2 (6 bases). V lost 1 base and J 4 bases, leaving 15 bases between the germline ends. CDR3 length: 16 amino acids. The V gene's germline CDR1 is LNHDA and CDR2 SQIVND (reference sequence). The CDR3 loop reads CASSIGSGPVPDTQYF. The CDR3 coding sequence is TGTGCCAGTAGTATAGGTAGCGGTCCCGTCCCAGATACGCAGTATTTT.

This chain links TRBV29-1 with TRBJ2-1; 10 nucleotides match TRBD2. CDR1 is SQVTM, CDR2 ANQGSEA, per germline. The V segment lost 4 bases and the J segment 2 bases; nucleotides outside the gene matches: 14. This CDR3 comprises 18 residues. The CDR3 bases are TGCAGCGTTGCGCTACGTAAAGCGGGAGGGGTTGCCTACAATGAGCAGTTCTTC. Its translation: CSVALRKAGGVAYNEQFF.